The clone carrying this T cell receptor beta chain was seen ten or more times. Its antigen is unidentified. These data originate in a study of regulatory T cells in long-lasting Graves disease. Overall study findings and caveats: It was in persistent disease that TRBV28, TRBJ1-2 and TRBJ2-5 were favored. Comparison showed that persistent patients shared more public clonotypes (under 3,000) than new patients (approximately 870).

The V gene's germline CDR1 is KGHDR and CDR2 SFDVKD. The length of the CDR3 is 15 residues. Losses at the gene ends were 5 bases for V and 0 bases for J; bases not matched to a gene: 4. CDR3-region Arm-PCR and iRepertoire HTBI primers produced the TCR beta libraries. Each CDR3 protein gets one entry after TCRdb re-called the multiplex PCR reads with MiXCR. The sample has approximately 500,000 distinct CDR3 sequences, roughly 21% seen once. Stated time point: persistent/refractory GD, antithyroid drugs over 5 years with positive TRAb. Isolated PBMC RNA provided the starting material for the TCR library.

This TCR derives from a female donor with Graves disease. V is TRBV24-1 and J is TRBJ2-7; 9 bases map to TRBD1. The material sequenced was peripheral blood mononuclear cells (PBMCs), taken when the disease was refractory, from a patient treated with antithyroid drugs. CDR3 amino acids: CATSVGTGNSYEQYF. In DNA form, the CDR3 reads TGTGCCACCAGTGTCGGGACAGGGAACTCCTACGAGCAGTACTTC.